Listed below are T cell receptor beta chains from one sample, sequenced in a study of blood T cell repertoires in COVID-19. Sequenced by immunoSEQ multiplex PCR; TCRdb stores in-frame clones only, minus some. This table holds over 120,000 clones, approximately 86% found once. The sample consisted of peripheral blood. The receptors were sampled from a woman aged 50 to 60 with acute or convalescent COVID-19. Each CDR3 is given with its conserved first and last residue. The D gene is left open where the match is weak. Expanded clones are given a class, and other clones once, few, many or no size at all.

J: TRBJ1-1; size: .; D: .; V: TRBV30; DNA: TGTGCCTGGAGTCCCGAGGTAGGGGACACTGAAGCTTTCTTT; CDR3: CAWSPEVGDTEAFF
J: TRBJ1-2; size: .; D: .; V: TRBV12-3/TRBV12-4; DNA: TGTGCCAGCAGTTTAGATCAGGGTGGCTACACCTTC; CDR3: CASSLDQGGYTF
J: TRBJ1-1; size: .; D: TRBD1; V: TRBV19; DNA: TGTGCCAGTAGGGGACAGGGGGAGGGCACTGAAGCTTTCTTT; CDR3: CASRGQGEGTEAFF
J: TRBJ2-6; size: .; D: .; V: TRBV9; DNA: TGTGCCAGCAGCGTAGAATTATACGGGTCTTATAGCTCTGGGGCCAACGTCCTGACTTTC; CDR3: CASSVELYGSYSSGANVLTF
J: TRBJ2-2; size: .; D: TRBD1; V: TRBV29-1; DNA: TGCAGCGTTGAAGATCTAGTCAGGGGGCGCAACACCGGGGAGCTGTTTTTT; CDR3: CSVEDLVRGRNTGELFF
J: TRBJ2-2; size: .; D: .; V: TRBV7-3; DNA: TGTGCCAGCAGCTTAGAGCCTAGCGACACCGGGGAGCTGTTTTTT; CDR3: CASSLEPSDTGELFF
J: TRBJ2-7; size: .; D: TRBD1; V: TRBV24-1; DNA: TGTGCCACCAGTGATTCCCGCAAAGGGGGCTCCGAGCAGTACTTC; CDR3: CATSDSRKGGSEQYF
J: TRBJ1-6; size: .; D: TRBD1; V: TRBV12-5; DNA: TGTGCTAGTGGTTTGACCTCCACAGGGGCGCGGTATAATTCACCCCTCCACTTT; CDR3: CASGLTSTGARYNSPLHF
J: TRBJ1-1; size: .; D: .; V: TRBV7-3; DNA: TGTGCCAGCAGCTTGGCCGGGACTGAAGCTTTCTTT; CDR3: CASSLAGTEAFF
J: TRBJ2-3; size: few; D: .; V: TRBV18; DNA: TGTGCCAGCTCACCGTCGTTCGGACTCAACCTGGGAGATACGCAGTATTTT; CDR3: CASSPSFGLNLGDTQYF
J: TRBJ1-1; size: .; D: .; V: TRBV19; DNA: TGTGCCAGTAGTATAAACCACGAAGAACAGGGATACACTGAAGCTTTCTTT; CDR3: CASSINHEEQGYTEAFF
J: TRBJ1-6; size: .; D: TRBD1; V: TRBV9; DNA: TGTGCCAGCAGCGCGGACAGGGGGCTAGGGATATATTCACCCCTCCACTTT; CDR3: CASSADRGLGIYSPLHF
J: TRBJ1-4; size: .; D: .; V: TRBV19; DNA: TGTGCCAGTAGTGGATCCGGGACTGACATAGGAAAACTGTTTTTT; CDR3: CASSGSGTDIGKLFF
J: TRBJ1-1; size: once; D: .; V: TRBV10-1; DNA: TGCGCCAGCAGCTTAGGAAGGGGAAACACTGAAGCTTTCTTT; CDR3: CASSLGRGNTEAFF
J: TRBJ1-1; size: .; D: TRBD1; V: TRBV18; DNA: TGTGCCAGCTCGGGACAGACCGATGGTGAAGCTTTCTTT; CDR3: CASSGQTDGEAFF
J: TRBJ2-7; size: once; D: .; V: TRBV7-6; DNA: TGTGCCAGCAGCATTAGACAGGGGACTACCTACGAGCAGTACTTC; CDR3: CASSIRQGTTYEQYF
J: TRBJ2-7; size: .; D: .; V: TRBV13; DNA: TGTGCCTCAGGCCAGGGCGGCTACTACGAGCAGTACTTC; CDR3: CASGQGGYYEQYF
J: TRBJ1-4; size: .; D: TRBD1; V: TRBV9; DNA: TGTGCCAGCAGCGTAGGGGGGACAGGGCCGGAAAAACTGTTTTTT; CDR3: CASSVGGTGPEKLFF
J: TRBJ2-5; size: .; D: TRBD1; V: TRBV3-1/TRBV3-2; DNA: TGTGCCAGCCGGGACAGGGGGTTGCAAGAGACCCAGTACTTC; CDR3: CASRDRGLQETQYF
J: TRBJ1-1; size: .; D: .; V: TRBV10-3; DNA: TGTGCCATCAGTGAGTCCGGGACTGGCTGGGGCACTGAAGCTTTCTTT; CDR3: CAISESGTGWGTEAFF
J: TRBJ2-3; size: once; D: TRBD2; V: TRBV3-1/TRBV3-2; DNA: TGTGCCAGCAGCCAGAGCGGGACTTCCACAGATACGCAGTATTTT; CDR3: CASSQSGTSTDTQYF
J: TRBJ1-1; size: .; D: .; V: TRBV5-5; DNA: TGTGCCAGCAGCTTGGAACAGTTTAACACTGAAGCTTTCTTT; CDR3: CASSLEQFNTEAFF
J: TRBJ2-2; size: .; D: TRBD1; V: TRBV3-1/TRBV3-2; DNA: TGTGCCAGCAGCCGGGACAGGACCAACACCGGGGAGCTGTTTTTT; CDR3: CASSRDRTNTGELFF
J: TRBJ2-3; size: .; D: .; V: TRBV20-1; DNA: TGCAGTGCTAGTTATGGCGGCGGGCTCACAGATACGCAGTATTTT; CDR3: CSASYGGGLTDTQYF
J: TRBJ1-6; size: .; D: TRBD1; V: TRBV19; DNA: TGTGCCAGTAGTACCTGGACAGGGGAAGGTTACTCACCCCTCCACTTT; CDR3: CASSTWTGEGYSPLHF
J: TRBJ2-1; size: .; D: TRBD2; V: TRBV11-2; DNA: TGTGCCAGCAGCTCCGGGACTAGCGGCTACAATGAGCAGTTCTTC; CDR3: CASSSGTSGYNEQFF
J: TRBJ1-2; size: .; D: TRBD1; V: TRBV15; DNA: TGTGCCACCAGCACCCGGACAGGAGAAGGCTATGGCTACACCTTC; CDR3: CATSTRTGEGYGYTF
J: TRBJ1-2; size: .; D: .; V: TRBV28; DNA: TGTGCCAGCAGTTTAGGTGGGGCCGGAGACTATGGCTACACCTTC; CDR3: CASSLGGAGDYGYTF
J: TRBJ1-1; size: once; D: TRBD1; V: TRBV5-1; DNA: TGCGCCAGCAGCTTGACAGGGGGTCGGGAAGCTTTCTTT; CDR3: CASSLTGGREAFF
J: TRBJ2-7; size: few; D: TRBD1; V: TRBV30; DNA: TGTGCCTGGAGTAAGTCAGGGGGTGCCTACGAGCAGTACTTC; CDR3: CAWSKSGGAYEQYF
J: TRBJ2-5; size: .; D: TRBD1; V: TRBV7-9; DNA: TGTGCCAGCAGCTTGGGGTCCGGGACAGGGCGCCAAGAGACCCAGTACTTC; CDR3: CASSLGSGTGRQETQYF
J: TRBJ2-7; size: .; D: .; V: TRBV27; DNA: TGTGCCAGCAGTCCCGCAGGCCAATGGTTCGACGAGCAGTACTTC; CDR3: CASSPAGQWFDEQYF
J: TRBJ1-1; size: .; D: .; V: TRBV11-2; DNA: TGTGCCAGCAGCTTAAGACAGCTACAAAACACTGAAGCTTTCTTT; CDR3: CASSLRQLQNTEAFF